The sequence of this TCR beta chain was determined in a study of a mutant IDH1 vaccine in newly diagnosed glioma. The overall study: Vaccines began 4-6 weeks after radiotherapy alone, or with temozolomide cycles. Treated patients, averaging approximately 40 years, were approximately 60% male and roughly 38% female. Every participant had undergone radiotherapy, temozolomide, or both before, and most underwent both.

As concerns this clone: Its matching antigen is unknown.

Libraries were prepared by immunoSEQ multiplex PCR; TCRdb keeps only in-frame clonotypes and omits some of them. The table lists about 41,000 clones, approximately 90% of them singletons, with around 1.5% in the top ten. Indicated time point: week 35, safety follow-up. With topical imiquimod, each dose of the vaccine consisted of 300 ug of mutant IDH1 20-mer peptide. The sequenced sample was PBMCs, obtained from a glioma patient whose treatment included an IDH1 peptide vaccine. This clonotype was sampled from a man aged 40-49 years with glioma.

The chain's CDR3 is CASRKELGNTGELFF. In DNA form, the CDR3 reads TGTGCCAGCAGGAAGGAGCTGGGGAACACCGGGGAGCTGTTTTTT. The chain combines TRBV2 with TRBJ2-2; no clear D gene. This CDR3 region has 15 residues. CDR1 is SNHLY, CDR2 FYNNEI, per germline. Trimming took 6 bases from V and 1 from J, leaving 12 bases between them.